This T cell receptor beta chain was found in a study of CD8+CD57+ T cells in acquired aplastic anemia. The authors sequenced patients whose flow cytometry had shown CD8+CD57+ cell expansion. This CDR3 has 17 amino acids. With 0 bases removed from V and 3 bases from J, the gap between germline ends came to 19 bases. From germline, CDR1 is SGHRS and CDR2 YFSETQ. TCR beta VDJ and CDR3 were profiled, and genomic DNA was the template. TCRdb used MiXCR to reprocess the reads, holding one entry per CDR3 protein. The data hold 400,000 to 600,000 distinct CDR3 sequences, with approximately 33% observed a single time.

Material for sequencing was sorted CD4+, CD8+, or CD8+CD57+ T cells (not recorded which) from PBMCs. The receptor's source is a human donor with aplastic anemia. V gene TRBV5-1 combines with J gene TRBJ2-7; D is uncertain. The CDR3 coding sequence is TGCGCCAGCAGCTTGGCGGTGTTCAGTGCCAGTCACTACGAGCAGTACTTC. This encodes CASSLAVFSASHYEQYF.